This TCR beta chain emerged from a study of siplizumab effects on memory and regulatory T cells. Study-level results: Among mappable alloreactive CD4+ clones, the Treg-derived fraction averaged 68.8% with siplizumab versus about 30% in controls.

The CDR3 is 11 residues long. Germline V gene lookup returns CDR1 SEHNR and CDR2 FQNEAQ (reference sequence). Assay: immunoSEQ multiplex PCR; the TCRdb copy retains only in-frame clones and omits some. The repertoire holds approximately 46,000 clones, roughly 92% seen once, with 17% in the top ten. Turning to this clone: Its antigen is unknown. An end of the junction differs from the germline gene, which may be a read error. Other DNA sequences in this specimen translate into the identical CDR3.

The sequencing input was CD8+ T cells sorted from blood. This receptor was taken from a human donor in good health. The chain employs TRBV7-9 and TRBJ2-5; weak D call: TRBD1 (5 bases). DNA for the CDR3: TGCGCCAGCTTTGGGGCCGGGACCCAGTACTTC. Protein: CASFGAGTQYF.